Described below is a single T cell receptor beta chain sequence and its context. One junction end disagrees with the germline gene, perhaps due to a read error. The sample comes from a study of blood T cell repertoires in COVID-19. Whole-study context: Samples taken during acute and convalescent COVID-19 were collected in the United States, Italy and Spain. The analysed material was cDNA or gDNA that came from T cells, B-cell-depleted T cells, or PBMCs.

Per the original data handling: How many nucleated cells were present was estimated from reference gene primer amplification. Libraries were prepared by immunoSEQ multiplex PCR; TCRdb keeps only in-frame clonotypes and omits some of them. V and J calls plus clone size are reproduced from that table; the DNA served to infer D and trimming. The repertoire holds 150,000 to 160,000 clones, with 91% as singletons. The germline V gene encodes CDR1 LGHDT and CDR2 YNNKEL (reference sequence). The CDR3 spans 12 residues. The chain recombines TRBV3-1 (or the pseudogene TRBV3-2) with TRBJ2-7; D may be TRBD1 (7 bases). Material for sequencing was peripheral blood. This sequence was found in a man aged 45-65 years with acute or convalescent COVID-19. CDR3 DNA sequence: TGTGCCAGCAGCCAAGCGGAGGGGGACAGCCACTTC. Translation gives CASSQAEGDSHF.